This entry is about one T cell receptor beta chain. Assay: immunoSEQ multiplex PCR; the TCRdb copy retains only in-frame clones and omits some. The table has about 220,000 clones, 80% to 90% seen once; the top ten hold less than 20%. This entry is derived from a study of blood T cell repertoires in COVID-19. On the study more broadly: Whether acute or convalescent, the COVID-19 samples came from the United States, Italy and Spain.

The germline gives CDR1 LNHDA, CDR2 SQIVND (reference sequence). This CDR3 region has 14 residues. Deletions cut 3 bases from V and 5 bases from J, with 14 bases between. Sequencing was carried out using peripheral blood. This chain joins TRBV19 and TRBJ2-7; D is perhaps TRBD2 (6 bases). This TCR came from a man aged 25-40 years with active or convalescent COVID-19. The CDR3 DNA is TGTGCCAGTAGTATTGGCGGGGCTGGGGACGAGCAGTACTTC. It codes for CASSIGGAGDEQYF.